Sequencing of this TCR beta chain was carried out in a study of blood T cell repertoires in COVID-19. The repertoire was sequenced with immunoSEQ multiplex PCR; TCRdb's copy has only in-frame clones and lacks some. The sample yields about 360,000 clones, 70% to 90% seen once. Trimming cost V 5 bases and J 8 bases, with 7 bases left between them. Germline V lookup: CDR1 SGHAT, CDR2 FQNNGV. The CDR3 has 11 residues. Sequencing was done on a sample of PBMCs or T cells enriched from blood (not recorded which). This chain uses TRBV11-2 with TRBJ2-1; D remains ambiguous. This TCR was recovered from a woman between 40 and 55 years old with acute COVID-19. The CDR3 DNA is TGTGCCAGCAGCGTGAACTATGAGCAGTTCTTC. Amino acid sequence: CASSVNYEQFF.